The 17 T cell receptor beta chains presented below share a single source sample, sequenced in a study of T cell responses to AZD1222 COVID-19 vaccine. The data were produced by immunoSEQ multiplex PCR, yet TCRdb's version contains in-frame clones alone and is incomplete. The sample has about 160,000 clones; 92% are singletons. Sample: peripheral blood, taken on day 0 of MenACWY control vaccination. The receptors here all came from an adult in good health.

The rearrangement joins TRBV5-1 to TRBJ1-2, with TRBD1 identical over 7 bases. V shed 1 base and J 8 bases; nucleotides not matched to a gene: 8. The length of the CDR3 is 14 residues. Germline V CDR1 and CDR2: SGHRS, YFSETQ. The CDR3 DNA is TGCGCCAGCAGCTTGTCCCCTGGACAGGCGGGCTACACCTTC. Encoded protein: CASSLSPGQAGYTF.

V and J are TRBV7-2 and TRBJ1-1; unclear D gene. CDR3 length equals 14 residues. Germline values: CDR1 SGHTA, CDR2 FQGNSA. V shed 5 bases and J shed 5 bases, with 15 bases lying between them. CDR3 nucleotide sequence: TGTGCCAGCAGCCGGGAGGGTCGGTTTACTGAAGCTTTCTTT. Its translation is CASSREGRFTEAFF.

CDR3 coding DNA: TGCGCCAGCAGCTTGGGACAGGCGACTGTATATGGCTACACCTTC. It translates to CASSLGQATVYGYTF. The chain is built from TRBV5-1 and TRBJ1-2; a possible D gene is TRBD1 (6 bases). V was clipped by 0 bases and J by 5 bases, with 14 bases between them. The CDR3 runs 15 residues. Germline loops: CDR1 SGHRS, CDR2 YFSETQ.

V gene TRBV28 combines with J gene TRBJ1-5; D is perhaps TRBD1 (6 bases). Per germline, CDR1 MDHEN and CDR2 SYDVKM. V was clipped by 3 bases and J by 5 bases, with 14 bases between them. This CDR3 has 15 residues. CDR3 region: CASSFPRGGDQPQHF. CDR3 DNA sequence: TGTGCCAGCAGTTTTCCCAGGGGAGGGGATCAGCCCCAGCATTTT.

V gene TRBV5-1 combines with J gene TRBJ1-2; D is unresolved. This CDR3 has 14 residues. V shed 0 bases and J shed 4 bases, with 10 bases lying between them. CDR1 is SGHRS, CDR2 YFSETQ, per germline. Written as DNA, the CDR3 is TGCGCCAGCAGCTTGGCGGACTTACTCTATGGCTACACCTTC. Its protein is CASSLADLLYGYTF. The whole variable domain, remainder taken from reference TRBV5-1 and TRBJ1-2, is KAGVTQTPRYLIKTRGQQVTLSCSPISGHRSVSWYQQTPGQGLQFLFEYFSETQRNKGNFPGRFSGRQFSNSRSEMNVSTLELGDSALYLCASSLADLLYGYTFGSGTRLTVV.

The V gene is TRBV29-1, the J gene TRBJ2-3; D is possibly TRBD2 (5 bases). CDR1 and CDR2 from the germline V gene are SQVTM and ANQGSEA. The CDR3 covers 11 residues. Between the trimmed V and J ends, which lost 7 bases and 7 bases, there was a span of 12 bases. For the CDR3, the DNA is TGCAGCGGGACGGAGGATAATACGCAGTATTTT. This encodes CSGTEDNTQYF.

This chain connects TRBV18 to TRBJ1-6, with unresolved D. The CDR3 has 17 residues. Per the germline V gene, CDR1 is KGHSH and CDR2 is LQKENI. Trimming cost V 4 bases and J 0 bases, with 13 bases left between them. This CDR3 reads CASSLDTRSSYNSPLHF. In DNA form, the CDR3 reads TGTGCCAGCTCACTCGACACGCGGAGCTCCTATAATTCACCCCTCCACTTT.

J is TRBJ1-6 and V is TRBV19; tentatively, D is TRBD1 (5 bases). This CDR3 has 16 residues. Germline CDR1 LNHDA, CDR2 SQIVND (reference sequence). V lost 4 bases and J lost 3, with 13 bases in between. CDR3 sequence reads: CASSSLGRSYNSPLHF. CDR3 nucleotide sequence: TGTGCCAGTAGTAGCTTGGGACGGAGCTATAATTCACCCCTCCACTTT.

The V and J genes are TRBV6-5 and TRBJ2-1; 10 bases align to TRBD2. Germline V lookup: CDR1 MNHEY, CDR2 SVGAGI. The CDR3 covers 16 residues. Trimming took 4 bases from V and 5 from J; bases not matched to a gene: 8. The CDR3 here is CASSSTGTSVHNEQFF. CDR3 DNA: TGTGCCAGCAGTTCGACCGGGACTAGCGTCCACAATGAGCAGTTCTTC.

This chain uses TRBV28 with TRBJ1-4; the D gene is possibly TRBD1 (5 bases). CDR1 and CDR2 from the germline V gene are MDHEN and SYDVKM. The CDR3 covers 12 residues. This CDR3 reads CGAGATNEKLFF. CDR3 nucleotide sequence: TGTGGGGCGGGGGCAACTAATGAAAAACTGTTTTTT.

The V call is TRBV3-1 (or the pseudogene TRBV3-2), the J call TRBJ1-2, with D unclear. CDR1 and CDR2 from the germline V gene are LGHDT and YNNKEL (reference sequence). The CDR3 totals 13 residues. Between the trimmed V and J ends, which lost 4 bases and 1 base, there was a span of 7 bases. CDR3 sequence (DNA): TGTGCCAGCAGCCCCCTTAGTAACTATGGCTACACCTTC. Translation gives CASSPLSNYGYTF.

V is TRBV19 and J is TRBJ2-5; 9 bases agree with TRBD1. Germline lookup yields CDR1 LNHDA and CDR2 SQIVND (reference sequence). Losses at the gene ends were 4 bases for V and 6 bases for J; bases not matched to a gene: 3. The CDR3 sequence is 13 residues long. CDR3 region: CASSSGQGQTQYF. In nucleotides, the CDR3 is TGTGCCAGTAGTAGCGGACAGGGGCAGACCCAGTACTTC.

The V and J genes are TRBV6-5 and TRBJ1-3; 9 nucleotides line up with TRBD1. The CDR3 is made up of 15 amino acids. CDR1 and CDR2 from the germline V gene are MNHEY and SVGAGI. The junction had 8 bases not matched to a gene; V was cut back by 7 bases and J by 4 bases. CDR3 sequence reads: CASTGHGTGGNTIYF. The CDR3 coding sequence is TGTGCCAGCACCGGCCACGGGACAGGGGGAAACACCATATATTTT.

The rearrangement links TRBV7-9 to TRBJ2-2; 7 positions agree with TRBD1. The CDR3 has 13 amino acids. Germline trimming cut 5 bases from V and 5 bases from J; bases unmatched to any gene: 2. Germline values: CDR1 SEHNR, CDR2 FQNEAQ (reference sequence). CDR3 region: CASSRRGTGELFF. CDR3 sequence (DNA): TGTGCCAGCAGCCGCAGGGGGACCGGGGAGCTGTTTTTT.

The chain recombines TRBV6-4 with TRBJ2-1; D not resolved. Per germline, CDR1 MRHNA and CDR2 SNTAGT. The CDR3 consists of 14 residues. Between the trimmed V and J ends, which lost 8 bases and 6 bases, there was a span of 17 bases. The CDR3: CASQEGSPPNEQFF. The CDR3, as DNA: TGTGCCAGCCAAGAAGGGTCCCCCCCCAATGAGCAGTTCTTC.

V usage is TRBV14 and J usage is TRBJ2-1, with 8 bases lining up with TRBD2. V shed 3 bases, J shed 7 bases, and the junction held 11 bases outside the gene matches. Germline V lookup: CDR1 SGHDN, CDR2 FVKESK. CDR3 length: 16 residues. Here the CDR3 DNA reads TGTGCCAGCAGCCAGGAAGGACTAGCCAGCGTGAATGAGCAGTTCTTC. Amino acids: CASSQEGLASVNEQFF.

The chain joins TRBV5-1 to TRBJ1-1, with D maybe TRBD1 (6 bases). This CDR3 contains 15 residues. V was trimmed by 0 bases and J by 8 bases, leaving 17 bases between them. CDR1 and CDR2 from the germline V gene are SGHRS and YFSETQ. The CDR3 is CASSLGGQTGSEAFF. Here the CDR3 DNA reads TGCGCCAGCAGCTTGGGAGGACAGACTGGTTCCGAAGCTTTCTTT.